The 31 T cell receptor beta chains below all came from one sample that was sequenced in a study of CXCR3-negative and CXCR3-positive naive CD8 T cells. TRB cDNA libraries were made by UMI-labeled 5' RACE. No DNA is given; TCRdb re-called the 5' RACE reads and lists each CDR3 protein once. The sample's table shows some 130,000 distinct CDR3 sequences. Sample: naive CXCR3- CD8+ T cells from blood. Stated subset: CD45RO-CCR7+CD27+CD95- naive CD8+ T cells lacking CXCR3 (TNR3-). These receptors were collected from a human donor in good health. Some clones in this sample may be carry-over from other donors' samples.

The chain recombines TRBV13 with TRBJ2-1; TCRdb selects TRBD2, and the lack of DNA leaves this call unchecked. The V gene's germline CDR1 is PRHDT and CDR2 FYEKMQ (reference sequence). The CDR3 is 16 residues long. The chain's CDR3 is CASSLVPSGRAGEQFF.

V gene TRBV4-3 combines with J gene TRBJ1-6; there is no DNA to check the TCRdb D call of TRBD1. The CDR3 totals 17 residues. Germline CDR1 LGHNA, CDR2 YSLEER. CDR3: CASSQDLDREVYGALHF.

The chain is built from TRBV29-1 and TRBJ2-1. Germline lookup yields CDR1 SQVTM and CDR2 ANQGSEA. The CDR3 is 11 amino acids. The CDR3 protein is CSVEGPNEQFF.

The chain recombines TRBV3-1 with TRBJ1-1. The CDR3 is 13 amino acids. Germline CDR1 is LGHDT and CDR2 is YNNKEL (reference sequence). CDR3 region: CASSQDQEGTAFF. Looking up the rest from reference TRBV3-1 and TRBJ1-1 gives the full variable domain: DTAVSQTPKYLVTQMGNDKSIKCEQNLGHDTMYWYKQDSKKFLKIMFSYNNKELIINETVPNRFSPKSPDKAHLNLHINSLELGDSAVYFCASSQDQEGTAFFGQGTRLTVV.

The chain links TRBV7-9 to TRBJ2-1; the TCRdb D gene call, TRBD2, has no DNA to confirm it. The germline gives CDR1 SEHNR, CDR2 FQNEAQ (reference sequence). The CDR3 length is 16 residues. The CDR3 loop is CASSLVLAGLYNEQFF.

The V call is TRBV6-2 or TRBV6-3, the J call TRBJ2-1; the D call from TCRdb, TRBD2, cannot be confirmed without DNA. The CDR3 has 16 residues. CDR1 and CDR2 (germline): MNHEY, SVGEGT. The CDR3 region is CASSYMRLARGNEQFF.

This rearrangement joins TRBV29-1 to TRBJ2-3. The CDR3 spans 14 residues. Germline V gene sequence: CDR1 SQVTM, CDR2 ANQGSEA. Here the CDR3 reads CSVDPERYGDTQYF.

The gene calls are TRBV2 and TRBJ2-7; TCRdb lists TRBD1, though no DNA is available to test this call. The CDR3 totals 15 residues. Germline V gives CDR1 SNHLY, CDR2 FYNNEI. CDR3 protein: CASNPTGAEYVEQYF.

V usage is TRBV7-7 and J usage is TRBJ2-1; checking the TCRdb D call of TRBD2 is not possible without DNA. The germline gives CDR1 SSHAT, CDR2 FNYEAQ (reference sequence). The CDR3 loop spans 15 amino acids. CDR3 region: CASSPFSGGAYEQFF.

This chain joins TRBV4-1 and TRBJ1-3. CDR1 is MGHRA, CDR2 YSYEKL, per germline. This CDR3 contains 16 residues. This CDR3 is CASSQDQMDSGNTIYF.

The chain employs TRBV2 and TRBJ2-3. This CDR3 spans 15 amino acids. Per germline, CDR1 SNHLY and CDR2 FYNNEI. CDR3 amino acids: CASRKGFEDTDTQYF.

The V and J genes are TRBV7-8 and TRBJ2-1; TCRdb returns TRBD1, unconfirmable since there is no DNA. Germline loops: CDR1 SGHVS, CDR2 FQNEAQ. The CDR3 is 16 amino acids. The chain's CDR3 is CASRPGIRESYNEQFF.

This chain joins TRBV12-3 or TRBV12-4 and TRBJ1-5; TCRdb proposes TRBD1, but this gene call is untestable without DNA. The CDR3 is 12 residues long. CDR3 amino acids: CASGAYNQPQHF.

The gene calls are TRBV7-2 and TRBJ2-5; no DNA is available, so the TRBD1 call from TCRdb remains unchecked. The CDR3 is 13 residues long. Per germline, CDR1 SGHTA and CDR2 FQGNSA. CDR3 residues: CASSLGQEETQYF.

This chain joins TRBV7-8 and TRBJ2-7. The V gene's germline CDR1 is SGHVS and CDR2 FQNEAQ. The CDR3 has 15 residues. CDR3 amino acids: CASSLGAATSYEQYF.

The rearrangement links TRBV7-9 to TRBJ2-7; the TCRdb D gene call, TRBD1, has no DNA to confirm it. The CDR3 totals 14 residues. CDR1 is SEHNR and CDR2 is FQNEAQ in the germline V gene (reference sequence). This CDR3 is CASSSPGQSYEQYF.

CDR3 region: CATSDFSGGAGNEQFF. This chain joins TRBV24-1 and TRBJ2-1; without DNA, the TCRdb call of TRBD2 cannot be checked. CDR3 length: 16 amino acids. Looked up from germline, CDR1 is KGHDR and CDR2 is SFDVKD.

CDR3 sequence reads: CASSEDAKSYEQYF. The rearrangement uses TRBV2 and TRBJ2-7. This CDR3 spans 14 amino acids. Germline V lookup: CDR1 SNHLY, CDR2 FYNNEI.

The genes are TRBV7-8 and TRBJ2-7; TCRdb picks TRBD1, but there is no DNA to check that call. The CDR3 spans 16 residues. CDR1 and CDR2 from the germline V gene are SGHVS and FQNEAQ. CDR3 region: CASSHSGHSPRREQYF.

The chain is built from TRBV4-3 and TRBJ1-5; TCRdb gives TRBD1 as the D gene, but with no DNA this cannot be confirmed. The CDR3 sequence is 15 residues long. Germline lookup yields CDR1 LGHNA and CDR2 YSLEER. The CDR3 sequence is CASSQDPTGNQPQHF.

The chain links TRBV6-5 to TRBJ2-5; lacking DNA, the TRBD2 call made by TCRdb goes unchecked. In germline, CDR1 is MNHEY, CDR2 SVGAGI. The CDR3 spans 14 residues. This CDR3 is CASATSGRPETQYF.

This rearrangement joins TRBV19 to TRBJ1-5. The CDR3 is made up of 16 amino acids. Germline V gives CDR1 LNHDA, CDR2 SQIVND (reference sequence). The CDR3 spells CASSMVGIYSNQPQHF.

CDR3 protein: CASSVWGNEQFF. The V gene is TRBV9, the J gene TRBJ2-1. Per germline, CDR1 SGDLS and CDR2 YYNGEE. This CDR3 has 12 amino acids. The complete variable domain, with remaining parts taken from reference TRBV9 and TRBJ2-1, reads DSGVTQTPKHLITATGQRVTLRCSPRSGDLSVYWYQQSLDQGLQFLIQYYNGEERAKGNILERFSAQQFPDLHSELNLSSLELGDSALYFCASSVWGNEQFFGPGTRLTVL.

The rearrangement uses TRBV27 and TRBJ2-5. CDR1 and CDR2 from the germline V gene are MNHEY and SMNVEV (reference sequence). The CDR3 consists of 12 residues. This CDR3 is CASSLSGETQYF.

The CDR3 protein is CASSLFGGNEQFF. The chain joins TRBV5-6 to TRBJ2-1; the TCRdb call, TRBD1, lacks DNA for checking. Germline V gene lookup returns CDR1 SGHDT and CDR2 YYEEEE. CDR3 length equals 13 residues.

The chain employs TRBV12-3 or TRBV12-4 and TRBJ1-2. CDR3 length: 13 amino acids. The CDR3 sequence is CASSLGAGRGYTF.

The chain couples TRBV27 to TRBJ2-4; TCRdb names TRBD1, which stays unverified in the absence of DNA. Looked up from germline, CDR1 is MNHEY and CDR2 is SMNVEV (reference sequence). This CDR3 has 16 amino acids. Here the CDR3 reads CASSPDSLLAKNIQYF.

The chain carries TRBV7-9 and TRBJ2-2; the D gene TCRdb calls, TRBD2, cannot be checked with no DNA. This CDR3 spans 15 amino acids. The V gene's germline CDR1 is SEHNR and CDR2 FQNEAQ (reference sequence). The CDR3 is CASSLGGMNTGELFF.

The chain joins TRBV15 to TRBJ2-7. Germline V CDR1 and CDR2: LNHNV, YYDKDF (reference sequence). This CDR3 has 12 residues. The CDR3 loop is CATSRGGVEQYF.

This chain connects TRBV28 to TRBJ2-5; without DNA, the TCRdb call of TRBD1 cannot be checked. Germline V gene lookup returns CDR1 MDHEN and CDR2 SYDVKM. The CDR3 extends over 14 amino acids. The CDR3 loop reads CASSSRQGTETQYF.

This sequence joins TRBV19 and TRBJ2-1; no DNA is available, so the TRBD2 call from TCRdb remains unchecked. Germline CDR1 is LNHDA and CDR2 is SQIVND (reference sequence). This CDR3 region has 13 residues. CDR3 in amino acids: CASSSLSDNEQFF.